The 10 T cell receptor beta chains given below trace back to one sample, sequenced in a study of blood T cell repertoires in COVID-19. Sequenced by immunoSEQ multiplex PCR; TCRdb stores in-frame clones only, minus some. The sample includes under 140,000 clones, 75% to 85% of them seen just once. The sample consisted of peripheral blood. The receptors originated from a woman in her fifties or sixties with acute or convalescent COVID-19.

This clone was seen only once. The chain uses TRBV7-2 and TRBJ2-3; 13 bases map to TRBD2. CDR3 size: 16 residues. J lost 4 bases, V lost 5 bases, and 6 bases had no gene match. The germline CDR1 and CDR2 sequences are SGHTA and FQGNSA. CDR3 loop: CASSERLAGGSDTQYF. The CDR3 coding sequence is TGTGCCAGCAGCGAGCGACTAGCGGGGGGCTCAGATACGCAGTATTTT.

The rearrangement joins TRBV5-4 to TRBJ2-3; 10 nucleotides match TRBD1. CDR3 size: 16 residues. Germline loops: CDR1 SGHNT, CDR2 YYREEE (reference sequence). The J segment lost 5 bases and the V segment lost 1 base, leaving 7 bases of the junction unmatched. The DNA for the CDR3 is TGTGCCAGCAGCTTGTCTTCTGGACAGGGGGGAGATACGCAGTATTTT. It translates to CASSLSSGQGGDTQYF.

This clone was seen ten or more times. The J gene is TRBJ2-2, the V gene TRBV3-1 (or the pseudogene TRBV3-2), with 8 bases fitting TRBD2. V shed 7 bases and J 5 bases; nucleotides not matched to a gene: 12. Germline-derived CDR1 and CDR2 are LGHDT and YNNKEL (reference sequence). This CDR3 contains 16 residues. The CDR3: CASTIRRGARTGELFF. The DNA of the CDR3 is TGTGCCAGCACCATTCGGCGGGGGGCGAGGACCGGGGAGCTGTTTTTT.

The J gene is TRBJ2-2, the V gene TRBV5-1; a possible D gene is TRBD1 (6 bases). This CDR3 has 15 amino acids. Trimming pared 4 bases from V and 0 bases from J, leaving 10 bases between. Germline V CDR1 and CDR2: SGHRS, YFSETQ. CDR3 protein: CASSIGTPNTGELFF. The CDR3 DNA follows: TGCGCCAGCAGCATAGGGACACCGAACACCGGGGAGCTGTTTTTT.

This sequence joins TRBV9 and TRBJ1-3; 11 bases fit TRBD1. Trimming took 10 bases from V and 4 from J; bases not matched to a gene: 10. Germline assignment: CDR1 SGDLS and CDR2 YYNGEE. The length of the CDR3 is 15 residues. CDR3 DNA: TGTGCCTCCGGGGACAGGGGGTCTTCAGGAAACACCATATATTTT. Translating it yields CASGDRGSSGNTIYF.

The J gene is TRBJ2-3, the V gene TRBV29-1; D is perhaps TRBD2 (6 bases). Looked up from germline, CDR1 is SQVTM and CDR2 is ANQGSEA. The CDR3 length is 13 residues. The V gene lost 7 bases and the J gene lost 6 bases, with 17 bases spanning the gap. This CDR3 reads CSAIAVMGDTQYF. In DNA, the CDR3 is TGCAGCGCCATAGCGGTGATGGGGGATACGCAGTATTTT.

This chain joins TRBV7-2 and TRBJ2-7, with D maybe TRBD2 (5 bases). Germline CDR1 reads SGHTA; CDR2 reads FQGNSA. CDR3 length: 13 amino acids. V shed 3 bases and J shed 3 bases, with 9 bases lying between them. The CDR3 loop is CASSLTAGYEQYF. The CDR3, as DNA: TGTGCCAGCAGCTTGACGGCGGGCTACGAGCAGTACTTC.

This clone showed up just once. The chain joins TRBV4-3 to TRBJ2-7; TRBD1 aligns across 7 bases. The germline gives CDR1 LGHNA, CDR2 YSLEER. With 4 bases clipped from V and 1 base from J, the junction kept 7 bases outside the gene matches. The CDR3 consists of 15 residues. CDR3 DNA: TGCGCCAGCAGCCGACACGGGACAGTTTCCTACGAGCAGTACTTC. Translating it yields CASSRHGTVSYEQYF.

V gene TRBV5-6 combines with J gene TRBJ2-3, with 7 bases that match TRBD1. V gave up 0 bases and J gave up 4 bases; unmatched junction bases: 5. The CDR3 length is 15 residues. Germline CDR1 reads SGHDT; CDR2 reads YYEEEE. CDR3 sequence: CASSLGPGGPDTQYF. CDR3 in DNA: TGTGCCAGCAGCTTGGGGCCAGGGGGTCCAGATACGCAGTATTTT.

The chain carries TRBV5-4 and TRBJ1-3, with D perhaps TRBD1 (6 bases). Germline CDR1 SGHNT, CDR2 YYREEE (reference sequence). The V and J ends lost 10 bases and 3 bases respectively, with 11 bases between them. This CDR3 has 12 amino acids. CDR3: CAVGQGGNTIYF. Written as DNA, the CDR3 is TGTGCCGTGGGACAAGGTGGAAACACCATATATTTT.